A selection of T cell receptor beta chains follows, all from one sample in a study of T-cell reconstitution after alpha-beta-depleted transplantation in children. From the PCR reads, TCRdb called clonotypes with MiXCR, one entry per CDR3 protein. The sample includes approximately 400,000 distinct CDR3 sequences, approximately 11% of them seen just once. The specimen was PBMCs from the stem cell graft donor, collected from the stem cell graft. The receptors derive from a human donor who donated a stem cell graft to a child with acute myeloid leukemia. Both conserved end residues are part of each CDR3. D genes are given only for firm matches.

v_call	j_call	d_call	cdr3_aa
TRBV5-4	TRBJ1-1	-	CASSTEGGGTEAFF
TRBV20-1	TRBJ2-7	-	CSARDSYEQYF
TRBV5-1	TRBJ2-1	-	CASSLEVGYNEQFF
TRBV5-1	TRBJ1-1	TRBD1	CASSWDRPNTEAFF
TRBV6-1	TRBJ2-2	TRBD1	CASSPGQDFTGELFF
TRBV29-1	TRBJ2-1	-	CSVEGLDITNEQFF
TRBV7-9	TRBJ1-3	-	CASTQGSSGNTIYF
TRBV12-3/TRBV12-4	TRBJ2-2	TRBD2	CASHRALGGTGELFF
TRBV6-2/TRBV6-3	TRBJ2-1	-	CASGSGTHNEQFF
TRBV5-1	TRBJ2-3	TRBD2	CASSSGPTSGSSTDTQYF
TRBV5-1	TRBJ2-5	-	CASARGEETQYF
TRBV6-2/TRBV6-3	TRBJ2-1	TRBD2	CASSYPVPSGHSSYNEQFF
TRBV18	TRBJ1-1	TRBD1	CASSRDRVNPEAFF
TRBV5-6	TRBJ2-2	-	CASSLDVVGNTGELFF
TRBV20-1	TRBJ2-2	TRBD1	CSASGQGGELFF
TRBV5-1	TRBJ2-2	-	CASSLGLVENTGELFF
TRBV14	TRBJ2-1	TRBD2	CASSQDIIAGGYNEQFF
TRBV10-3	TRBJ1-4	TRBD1	CAISDSKRQQGGEKLFF
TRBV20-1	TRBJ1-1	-	CSARDSLVRNTEAFF
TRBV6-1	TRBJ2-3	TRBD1	CASGQGNTDTQYF
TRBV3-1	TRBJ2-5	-	CASSQDKDLGTQYF
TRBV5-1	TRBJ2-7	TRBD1	CASSSTGTGVYEQYF
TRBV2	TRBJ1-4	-	CASRPRELEKLFF
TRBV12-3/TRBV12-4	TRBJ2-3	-	CASSLDRLYTQYF
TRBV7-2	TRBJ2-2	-	CASSLAQTGELFF
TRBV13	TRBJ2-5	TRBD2	CASSPTGRWASGNQETQYF
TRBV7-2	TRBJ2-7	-	CASSRGYRVSSYEQYF
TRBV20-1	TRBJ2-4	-	CSAREQSWGTKNIQYF